This entry lists 18 T cell receptor beta chains sequenced from one sample in a study of shared clonotypes between healthy human individuals. Sequencing was performed with immunoSEQ multiplex PCR; in TCRdb, only in-frame clones are kept and a portion is missing. Of fewer than 850,000 clones in the sample, 80% to 95% were seen once. The sample taken for sequencing was memory CD8+ T cells from PBMCs. Subset in this sample: CD45RO+ cells pooled with CCR7-negative TemRA cells. Receptors originate from a man between 18 and 29 years old in good health. Some clones in this sample may be carry-over from other donors' samples.

This rearrangement joins TRBV29-1 to TRBJ2-1; the D gene is possibly TRBD2 (5 bases). CDR3 length equals 15 residues. Germline-derived CDR1 and CDR2 are SQVTM and ANQGSEA. The V end lost 2 bases, the J end lost 0 bases, and 11 bases lay between the germline ends. The CDR3, as DNA: TGCAGCGTTGAAAGTGGTCTAGCCTCCTACAATGAGCAGTTCTTC. This encodes CSVESGLASYNEQFF.

The CDR3 sequence: CASSSRFRAGGSYNEQFF. In DNA form, the CDR3 reads TGTGCCAGCAGCAGTCGTTTTAGGGCAGGGGGCTCCTACAATGAGCAGTTCTTC. The rearrangement joins TRBV7-9 to TRBJ2-1, with 7 bases lining up with TRBD1. Germline assignment: CDR1 SEHNR and CDR2 FQNEAQ (reference sequence). The CDR3 is made up of 18 amino acids. V was clipped by 5 bases and J by 0 bases; unmatched bases: 13. Together with reference TRBV7-9 and TRBJ2-1, the CDR3 gives the full variable domain: DTGVSQNPRHKITKRGQNVTFRCDPISEHNRLYWYRQTLGQGPEFLTYFQNEAQLEKSRLLSDRFSAERPKGSFSTLEIQRTEQGDSAMYLCASSSRFRAGGSYNEQFFGPGTRLTVL.

This chain uses TRBV6-5 with TRBJ2-7; D assignment may be TRBD1 or TRBD2 (5 bases each). This CDR3 spans 16 amino acids. The germline V and J ends were trimmed by 0 bases and 0 bases, with 12 bases remaining between them. Germline CDR1 MNHEY, CDR2 SVGAGI. This chain's CDR3 is CASSYSIGTTSYEQYF. The CDR3 bases are TGTGCCAGCAGTTACTCAATCGGGACGACCTCCTACGAGCAGTACTTC.

The chain has TRBV27 and TRBJ2-2; D is uncertain. The V gene's germline CDR1 is MNHEY and CDR2 SMNVEV (reference sequence). V gave up 5 bases and J gave up 7 bases, with 11 bases separating them. The CDR3 extends over 13 amino acids. CDR3 protein: CASSPRLVGELFF. The CDR3 nucleotides read TGTGCCAGCAGTCCCCGCTTGGTCGGGGAGCTGTTTTTT.

This rearrangement joins TRBV29-1 to TRBJ2-7; 11 bases match TRBD2. With V trimmed by 4 bases and J by 2 bases, 7 bases remained unmatched. Germline CDR1 is SQVTM and CDR2 is ANQGSEA. This CDR3 has 15 residues. In DNA form, the CDR3 reads TGCAGCGTTGTTAGCCTAGCGGGAGGTCCCTACGAGCAGTACTTC. Protein sequence: CSVVSLAGGPYEQYF.

The rearrangement joins TRBV19 to TRBJ1-5, with D possibly matching TRBD1 (5 bases). Germline CDR1 is LNHDA and CDR2 is SQIVND (reference sequence). V was pared by 2 bases and J by 4 bases, with 18 bases between. This CDR3 is built from 17 residues. The CDR3 loop reads CASSIWGTEKINQPQHF. DNA for the CDR3: TGTGCCAGTAGTATATGGGGGACGGAGAAAATTAATCAGCCCCAGCATTTT. Based on the CDR3 plus reference TRBV19 and TRBJ1-5, the full variable domain is DGGITQSPKYLFRKEGQNVTLSCEQNLNHDAMYWYRQDPGQGLRLIYYSQIVNDFQKGDIAEGYSVSREKKESFPLTVTSAQKNPTAFYLCASSIWGTEKINQPQHFGDGTRLSIL.

V is TRBV4-3 and J is TRBJ2-1; 8 nucleotides align to TRBD2. This CDR3 spans 17 amino acids. Germline V gives CDR1 LGHNA, CDR2 YSLEER. V shed 1 base, J shed 5 bases, and the junction held 10 bases outside the gene matches. Here the CDR3 DNA reads TGCGCCAGCAGCCAAGTGCTAGCGGGTTTGGGTCACAATGAGCAGTTCTTC. Amino acid sequence: CASSQVLAGLGHNEQFF.

Remarks on this clone: Other nucleotide sequences from this sample produce the same CDR3. CDR3 sequence reads: CASRLGGQETQYF. The CDR3 DNA follows: TGTGCCAGTAGGTTGGGGGGGCAAGAGACCCAGTACTTC. The chain employs TRBV19 and TRBJ2-5; TRBD2 matches 7 bases. Germline V gene lookup returns CDR1 LNHDA and CDR2 SQIVND (reference sequence). The ends lost 6 bases at V and 2 bases at J; junction bases unmatched: 3. This CDR3 region has 13 residues. Variable domain in full (rest from reference TRBV19 and TRBJ2-5): DGGITQSPKYLFRKEGQNVTLSCEQNLNHDAMYWYRQDPGQGLRLIYYSQIVNDFQKGDIAEGYSVSREKKESFPLTVTSAQKNPTAFYLCASRLGGQETQYFGPGTRLLVL.

This rearrangement joins TRBV7-8 to TRBJ2-7; 8 nucleotides align to TRBD2. Germline trimming cut 5 bases from V and 5 bases from J; bases unmatched to any gene: 11. CDR3 length equals 15 residues. Germline CDR1 reads SGHVS; CDR2 reads FQNEAQ. The CDR3 bases are TGTGCCAGCAGCGCCACTAGCGGAGCGCGGCACGAGCAGTACTTC. Amino acid sequence: CASSATSGARHEQYF.

The genes are TRBV7-6 and TRBJ2-3; 9 bases agree with TRBD2. There are 16 residues in the CDR3. V dropped 1 base and J dropped 2; count of bases not matched to a gene: 4. Germline V gives CDR1 SGHVS, CDR2 FNYEAQ. For the CDR3, the DNA is TGTGCCAGCAGCTTAGTAGTAGCGGGAGTCACAGATACGCAGTATTTT. Its protein product is CASSLVVAGVTDTQYF.

Details on this clone: Within the sample, other DNA sequences also encode this same CDR3. The chain employs TRBV7-9 and TRBJ1-1; D is possibly TRBD1 (5 bases). Trimming removed 1 base from V and 0 bases from J, with 6 bases in between. Germline assignment: CDR1 SEHNR and CDR2 FQNEAQ (reference sequence). The CDR3 is made up of 14 amino acids. The CDR3 sequence is CASSLGGVNTEAFF. CDR3 DNA sequence: TGTGCCAGCAGCTTAGGAGGGGTGAACACTGAAGCTTTCTTT.

V usage is TRBV14 and J usage is TRBJ2-5; D gene ambiguous. The CDR3 contains 14 residues. The germline V gene has CDR1 SGHDN and CDR2 FVKESK. With 1 base removed from V and 4 bases from J, the gap between germline ends came to 10 bases. The CDR3 loop reads CASSQAGPRETQYF. The CDR3 DNA reads as TGTGCCAGCAGCCAAGCAGGACCCAGAGAGACCCAGTACTTC.

This chain uses TRBV29-1 with TRBJ2-5; TRBD2 aligns across 11 bases. Losses at the gene ends were 7 bases for V and 2 bases for J; bases not matched to a gene: 6. The CDR3 contains 14 residues. Germline V gene data show CDR1 as SQVTM and CDR2 as ANQGSEA. DNA for the CDR3: TGCAGCGGGGGACTAGCGGAGCAACAAGAGACCCAGTACTTC. Translated, it gives CSGGLAEQQETQYF. Drawing the rest from reference TRBV29-1 and TRBJ2-5, the complete variable domain is SAVISQKPSRDICQRGTSLTIQCQVDSQVTMMFWYRQQPGQSLTLIATANQGSEATYESGFVIDKFPISRPNLTFSTLTVSNMSPEDSSIYLCSGGLAEQQETQYFGPGTRLLVL.

The chain couples TRBV28 to TRBJ2-1, with D possibly matching TRBD2 (5 bases). Trimming stripped 3 bases from V and 4 bases from J, with 13 bases between. Looked up from germline, CDR1 is MDHEN and CDR2 is SYDVKM. There are 15 residues in the CDR3. CDR3: CASSFWRPGYNEQFF. As DNA, the CDR3 is TGTGCCAGCAGTTTCTGGAGGCCCGGTTACAATGAGCAGTTCTTC.

This clone was seen a single time. This sequence joins TRBV7-9 and TRBJ2-3, with D unclear. V lost 2 bases to trimming and J lost 4 bases, with 4 bases between them. In germline, CDR1 is SEHNR, CDR2 FQNEAQ (reference sequence). The CDR3 has 12 amino acids. The CDR3 sequence is CASSLLPDTQYF. The CDR3 DNA is TGTGCCAGCAGCTTACTCCCAGATACGCAGTATTTT.

This clone was observed once. The genes are TRBV27 and TRBJ2-7, with no clear D. The CDR3 covers 14 residues. Between the trimmed V and J ends, which lost 1 base and 3 bases, there was a span of 10 bases. The germline V gene has CDR1 MNHEY and CDR2 SMNVEV (reference sequence). The CDR3 region is CASSLLFPFYEQYF. Here the CDR3 DNA reads TGTGCCAGCAGTTTATTATTTCCCTTCTACGAGCAGTACTTC.

The chain uses TRBV5-6 and TRBJ2-5; D gene ambiguous. V lost 2 bases to trimming and J lost 5 bases, with 10 bases between them. CDR3 size: 13 residues. Germline V gives CDR1 SGHDT, CDR2 YYEEEE. This CDR3 reads CASSLGPVETQYF. The CDR3, as DNA: TGTGCCAGCAGCTTAGGCCCTGTGGAGACCCAGTACTTC. Variable domain in full (rest from reference TRBV5-6 and TRBJ2-5): DAGVTQSPTHLIKTRGQQVTLRCSPKSGHDTVSWYQQALGQGPQFIFQYYEEEERQRGNFPDRFSGHQFPNYSSELNVNALLLGDSALYLCASSLGPVETQYFGPGTRLLVL.

As for this clone: Different DNA sequences within this sample yield the same CDR3. The gene calls are TRBV11-2 and TRBJ2-5, with 10 bases aligning to TRBD1. Germline values: CDR1 SGHAT, CDR2 FQNNGV. The J segment lost 4 bases and the V segment lost 4 bases, leaving 6 bases of the junction unmatched. This CDR3 region has 15 residues. The CDR3 sequence: CASSSRDRGRETQYF. As DNA, the CDR3 is TGTGCCAGCAGCTCCCGGGACAGGGGTAGAGAGACCCAGTACTTC.